Presented here are 24 T cell receptor beta chains from one specimen sequenced in a study of cytotoxic CD8 clonotypes in ibrutinib-treated CLL. Generated by immunoSEQ multiplex PCR, the TCRdb table keeps only in-frame clones and is missing some. The table shows around 330,000 clones, with about 61% occurring only once. Sequenced here: PBMCs, sampled after 36 months of ibrutinib treatment. The receptors originated from a human donor with chronic lymphocytic leukemia.

The chain links TRBV5-6 to TRBJ1-2; unclear D gene. Trimming pared 0 bases from V and 0 bases from J, leaving 9 bases between. Germline CDR1 SGHDT, CDR2 YYEEEE. CDR3 length equals 15 residues. The CDR3, as DNA: TGTGCCAGCAGCTTGGGTGTCACATCTAACTATGGCTACACCTTC. It translates to CASSLGVTSNYGYTF. Looking up the rest from reference TRBV5-6 and TRBJ1-2 gives the full variable domain: DAGVTQSPTHLIKTRGQQVTLRCSPKSGHDTVSWYQQALGQGPQFIFQYYEEEERQRGNFPDRFSGHQFPNYSSELNVNALLLGDSALYLCASSLGVTSNYGYTFGSGTRLTVV.

The rearrangement uses TRBV6-6 and TRBJ2-7, with a tentative D call TRBD2 (5 bases). The CDR3 is made up of 15 amino acids. The V and J ends lost 7 bases and 0 bases respectively, with 16 bases between them. CDR1 MNHNY and CDR2 SVGAGI come from the germline V gene (reference sequence). CDR3 sequence (DNA): TGTGCCAGCAAGGCGGGTAGGGCAGGCTCCTACGAGCAGTACTTC. Translated: CASKAGRAGSYEQYF.

CDR3 residues: CASRDSGIGEGYTF. The CDR3 DNA sequence: TGTGCCAGCAGAGACAGCGGTATTGGGGAAGGCTACACCTTC. This chain uses TRBV9 with TRBJ1-2, with D possibly being TRBD1 (5 bases). Germline CDR1 SGDLS, CDR2 YYNGEE. The CDR3 spans 14 residues. V shed 5 bases and J shed 8 bases, with 19 bases lying between them.

This sequence joins TRBV4-1 and TRBJ1-3; no clear D. V was shortened by 4 bases and J by 4 bases, with 26 bases between the two germline ends. The CDR3 length is 19 residues. The germline V gene encodes CDR1 MGHRA and CDR2 YSYEKL. CDR3 sequence: CASSPDRIGLLLGGNTIYF. In DNA form, the CDR3 reads TGCGCCAGCAGCCCGGACCGCATAGGACTCCTCCTGGGGGGAAACACCATATATTTT.

The genes are TRBV29-1 and TRBJ2-3, with a tentative D call TRBD2 (6 bases). Trimming removed 4 bases from V and 3 bases from J, with 23 bases in between. Germline CDR1 reads SQVTM; CDR2 reads ANQGSEA. This CDR3 region has 17 residues. This CDR3 reads CSVARGRREAFTDTQYF. The CDR3 region has the DNA TGCAGCGTTGCAAGGGGTAGGCGGGAAGCTTTTACAGATACGCAGTATTTT.

V is TRBV6-5 and J is TRBJ2-1; tentative D call: TRBD2 (5 bases). The CDR3 covers 15 residues. Trimming stripped 4 bases from V and 0 bases from J, with 10 bases between. CDR1 MNHEY and CDR2 SVGAGI come from the germline V gene. The CDR3 nucleotides read TGTGCCAGCAGTTGGTCGGGGAACTCCTACAATGAGCAGTTCTTC. It encodes CASSWSGNSYNEQFF.

This clone was detected a few times. This chain links TRBV5-1 with TRBJ2-7; 8 positions agree with TRBD1. The germline V gene has CDR1 SGHRS and CDR2 YFSETQ. V lost 1 base, J lost 5 bases, and 14 bases stayed unmatched. The CDR3 length is 17 residues. This CDR3 reads CASSLLVRFQGADEQYF. CDR3 DNA: TGCGCCAGCAGCTTGCTCGTTCGGTTCCAGGGGGCCGACGAGCAGTACTTC.

This clone was detected only once. This rearrangement joins TRBV9 to TRBJ2-5; 14 nucleotides agree with TRBD2. This CDR3 region has 19 residues. Trimming cost V 0 bases and J 1 base; bases outside gene matches: 8. The germline gives CDR1 SGDLS, CDR2 YYNGEE. The CDR3 protein is CASSVGRLAGGHFQETQYF. The CDR3 coding sequence is TGTGCCAGCAGCGTAGGGAGACTAGCGGGAGGGCACTTCCAAGAGACCCAGTACTTC.

The rearrangement joins TRBV5-4 to TRBJ2-3, with 10 bases identical to TRBD2. Germline CDR1 is SGHNT and CDR2 is YYREEE (reference sequence). Germline trimming cut 0 bases from V and 1 base from J; bases unmatched to any gene: 2. This CDR3 comprises 16 residues. DNA of the CDR3: TGTGCCAGCAGCTTGGGTCTAGCGGGAGGCACAGATACGCAGTATTTT. The encoded protein is CASSLGLAGGTDTQYF.

About this clone: At one of its ends the junction is not consistent with the germline gene, which may arise from a read error. CDR3 residues: CSVGGLGEKFYGQYF. CDR3 DNA sequence: TGCAGCGTTGGGGGTTTAGGGGAAAAGTTCTACGGGCAGTACTTC. The V call is TRBV29-1, the J call TRBJ2-7; D might be TRBD1 (5 bases). CDR1 is SQVTM, CDR2 ANQGSEA, per germline. This CDR3 spans 15 amino acids.

The V and J genes are TRBV4-1 and TRBJ1-5; 11 positions match TRBD1. This CDR3 comprises 17 residues. Trimming removed 3 bases from V and 2 bases from J; junction bases left unmatched: 6. The V gene's germline CDR1 is MGHRA and CDR2 YSYEKL. CDR3: CASSHGQGARGNQPQHF. In nucleotides, the CDR3 is TGCGCCAGCAGCCACGGACAGGGGGCTCGAGGCAATCAGCCCCAGCATTTT.

This clone was recorded only once. The V gene is TRBV5-6, the J gene TRBJ1-2, with D unresolved. CDR1 is SGHDT and CDR2 is YYEEEE in the germline V gene. CDR3 length: 14 amino acids. With 4 bases removed from V and 6 bases from J, the gap between germline ends came to 16 bases. For the CDR3, the DNA is TGTGCCAGCAGCCTGGTAGGGTTTGTACATGGCTACACCTTC. Its protein is CASSLVGFVHGYTF.

V gene TRBV9 combines with J gene TRBJ1-2, with D unclear. The CDR3 contains 16 residues. From germline, CDR1 is SGDLS and CDR2 YYNGEE. Trimming removed 6 bases from V and 0 bases from J, with 18 bases in between. The CDR3 DNA reads TGTGCCAGCAACGGTCGCAGAGGAACCTCTAACTATGGCTACACCTTC. Protein product: CASNGRRGTSNYGYTF.

The rearrangement joins TRBV4-2 to TRBJ1-1; perhaps TRBD1 as D (5 bases). There are 17 residues in the CDR3. Trimming removed 1 base at V and 1 base at J, with 16 bases between. The germline gives CDR1 LGHNA, CDR2 YNFKEQ. CDR3 coding DNA: TGTGCCAGCAGCCAAGTAATGAGGGGCAGGGAGAACACTGAAGCTTTCTTT. Its protein product is CASSQVMRGRENTEAFF.

This clone showed up just once. The chain links TRBV29-1 to TRBJ1-1, with 9 positions matching TRBD1. CDR1 and CDR2 from the germline V gene are SQVTM and ANQGSEA. The CDR3 is 14 residues long. Unmatched junction bases numbered 9, after V lost 4 bases and J lost 6 bases. CDR3 DNA: TGCAGCGTTGTTGGGCGACAGGGGGTTGCTGAAGCTTTCTTT. Amino acids: CSVVGRQGVAEAFF.

In its sample, this clone was seen a few times. This chain links TRBV9 with TRBJ1-2, with TRBD1 matching 7 bases. This CDR3 comprises 14 residues. V shed 0 bases, J shed 7 bases, and the junction held 6 bases outside the gene matches. From germline, CDR1 is SGDLS and CDR2 YYNGEE. This CDR3 reads CASSVGDRVGGYTF. The DNA for the CDR3 is TGTGCCAGCAGCGTAGGCGACAGGGTAGGTGGCTACACCTTC.

The chain carries TRBV15 and TRBJ2-2; D is perhaps TRBD2 (6 bases). Germline V gives CDR1 LNHNV, CDR2 YYDKDF (reference sequence). The V and J ends lost 6 bases and 2 bases respectively, with 13 bases between them. The CDR3 extends over 15 amino acids. This CDR3 is CATSREDSNTGELFF. In nucleotides, the CDR3 is TGTGCCACCAGTAGGGAGGACTCAAACACCGGGGAGCTGTTTTTT. The full variable domain, with the rest looked up from reference TRBV15 and TRBJ2-2, is DAMVIQNPRYQVTQFGKPVTLSCSQTLNHNVMYWYQQKSSQAPKLLFHYYDKDFNNEADTPDNFQSRRPNTSFCFLDIRSPGLGDTAMYLCATSREDSNTGELFFGEGSRLTVL.

In this sample, this clone turned up a few times. The rearrangement links TRBV15 to TRBJ1-1; D unresolved. This CDR3 spans 13 amino acids. V was clipped by 3 bases and J by 1 base, with 6 bases between them. From germline, CDR1 is LNHNV and CDR2 YYDKDF (reference sequence). CDR3 bases: TGTGCCACCAGCAGGTCCGCGAACACTGAAGCTTTCTTT. Translation: CATSRSANTEAFF.

Turning to this clone: Distinct nucleotide sequences in the sample also encode this CDR3. The rearrangement uses TRBV6-5 and TRBJ2-3, with D maybe TRBD2 (6 bases). This CDR3 has 15 amino acids. V lost 0 bases and J 3 bases, leaving 10 bases between the germline ends. CDR1 and CDR2 from the germline V gene are MNHEY and SVGAGI. The CDR3 coding sequence is TGTGCCAGCAGTTACTCCTCGGCGGGAACAGATACGCAGTATTTT. Protein sequence: CASSYSSAGTDTQYF.

The V and J genes are TRBV7-6 and TRBJ2-5; 8 bases align to TRBD2. Germline values: CDR1 SGHVS, CDR2 FNYEAQ. The CDR3 extends over 15 amino acids. The junction had 6 bases not matched to a gene; V was cut back by 1 base and J by 5 bases. The CDR3 loop reads CASSLGRGGVETQYF. CDR3 in DNA: TGTGCCAGCAGCTTAGGCCGGGGGGGCGTTGAGACCCAGTACTTC.

The chain employs TRBV5-1 and TRBJ2-7; tentatively, D is TRBD1 (5 bases). Trimming pared 0 bases from V and 7 bases from J, leaving 11 bases between. There are 13 residues in the CDR3. Germline CDR1 and CDR2: SGHRS and YFSETQ. Written as DNA, the CDR3 is TGCGCCAGCAGCTTGGGTATAGGGGAAGAGCAGTACTTC. Translating gives CASSLGIGEEQYF.

The chain links TRBV5-4 to TRBJ2-3, with TRBD2 identical over 12 bases. V dropped 2 bases and J dropped 3; count of bases not matched to a gene: 7. The CDR3 covers 17 residues. Germline CDR1 and CDR2: SGHNT and YYREEE (reference sequence). This CDR3 reads CASSFSTLAGGTDTQYF. CDR3 sequence (DNA): TGTGCCAGCAGCTTCTCTACACTAGCGGGGGGAACAGATACGCAGTATTTT. The variable domain in full, completed from reference TRBV5-4 and TRBJ2-3, reads ETGVTQSPTHLIKTRGQQVTLRCSSQSGHNTVSWYQQALGQGPQFIFQYYREEENGRGNFPPRFSGLQFPNYSSELNVNALELDDSALYLCASSFSTLAGGTDTQYFGPGTRLTVL.

The chain is built from TRBV25-1 and TRBJ1-3; D is uncertain. Trimming took off 4 bases at V and 3 bases at J, with 4 bases between the two ends. The CDR3 length is 12 residues. Germline V gene sequence: CDR1 MGHDK, CDR2 SYGVNS. The chain's CDR3 is CASSASGNTIYF. CDR3 nucleotides: TGTGCCAGCAGTGCGAGTGGAAACACCATATATTTT.

The chain joins TRBV7-6 to TRBJ2-3; D tentatively reads TRBD1 or TRBD2 (5 bases each). CDR1 and CDR2 (germline): SGHVS, FNYEAQ. Trimming removed 5 bases at V and 2 bases at J, with 11 bases between. The CDR3 runs 14 residues. The CDR3 DNA is TGTGCCAGCAGCCCCGGGACCAACACAGATACGCAGTATTTT. This encodes CASSPGTNTDTQYF.